The present TCR beta chain was sequenced within a study of regulatory T cells in long-lasting Graves disease. Study in general: Antithyroid drugs had been given to newly diagnosed Graves' patients for under 3 months. Study-wide results and caveats: Having only a small sample size may have limited accuracy. With persistent disease, TRBV28, TRBJ1-2 and TRBJ2-5 were the favored segments.

There are many counts of this clonotype. Its specificity is unknown. As to time point: newly diagnosed GD, antithyroid drugs for less than 3 months. From RNA extracted from PBMCs, the TCR library was made. Construction of TCR beta libraries relied on iRepertoire HTBI primers and on Arm-PCR targeting CDR3 regions. TCRdb used MiXCR to reprocess the multiplex PCR reads, holding one entry per CDR3 protein. The repertoire holds 440,000 or so distinct CDR3 sequences, about 17% seen once, with about 10% in the top ten. V was pared by 6 bases and J by 5 bases, with 6 bases of the junction left unmatched. The CDR3 spans 14 residues. The germline CDR1 and CDR2 sequences are MNHEY and SVGEGT. The sample was also linked to a second study, of T cells in Graves' hyperthyroidism and ophthalmopathy.

The source material was peripheral blood mononuclear cells (PBMCs), sampled at new diagnosis, from a patient treated with antithyroid drugs. This receptor was taken from a woman in her 30s with Graves disease. The chain carries TRBV6-2 or TRBV6-3 and TRBJ2-5; TRBD1 matches 10 bases. Here the CDR3 reads CASSWDRGGETQYF. CDR3 nucleotide sequence: TGTGCCAGCAGCTGGGACAGGGGTGGTGAGACCCAGTACTTC.